One and the same sample provided the 25 T cell receptor beta chains below, sequenced in a study of Ad26.COV2.S vaccination and SARS-CoV-2 variants. Assay used: immunoSEQ multiplex PCR; TCRdb lists only in-frame clones, some missing. The data contain about 680,000 clones, around 92% of them seen just once; the ten biggest clones take up roughly 1.5%. Noted treatment: roughly 19 received Ad26.COV2.S at low or high dose, single or two shots; about 5 received placebo; per-sample allocation not given. Following the first vaccine or placebo injection, samples were taken on day 63. The starting material was peripheral blood, obtained in a trial of Ad26.COV2.S vaccine versus placebo. These TCRs come from a person aged 18 to 59 who received the Ad26.COV2.S COVID-19 vaccine or a placebo.

In this sample, this clone turned up once. The chain employs TRBV27 and TRBJ2-1, with D unclear. The germline V gene has CDR1 MNHEY and CDR2 SMNVEV (reference sequence). Trimming removed 4 bases from V and 5 bases from J, with 3 bases in between. This CDR3 region has 11 residues. The CDR3 loop is CASSSDNEQFF. CDR3 in DNA: TGTGCCAGCAGTTCAGACAATGAGCAGTTCTTC.

The chain recombines TRBV19 with TRBJ2-2; D not certain. Germline values: CDR1 LNHDA, CDR2 SQIVND (reference sequence). There are 13 residues in the CDR3. Trimming stripped 5 bases from V and 5 bases from J, with 9 bases between. The CDR3 loop reads CASSWAATGELFF. CDR3 DNA: TGTGCCAGTAGTTGGGCGGCAACCGGGGAGCTGTTTTTT.

As to this clone: At the DNA level, this CDR3 is encoded by other sequences in the same sample as well. The genes are TRBV14 and TRBJ2-7; D uncertain. Germline values: CDR1 SGHDN, CDR2 FVKESK. The CDR3 length is 12 residues. The ends were cut back, 3 bases at V and 4 bases at J, with 7 bases in the middle. CDR3 DNA sequence: TGTGCCAGCAGCCATCTCTCATACGAGCAGTACTTC. Its protein is CASSHLSYEQYF.

The gene calls are TRBV30 and TRBJ2-7; weak D call: TRBD2 (7 bases). This CDR3 has 13 amino acids. Germline V CDR1 and CDR2: GTSNPN, SVGIG (reference sequence). Trimming took off 2 bases at V and 7 bases at J, with 15 bases between the two ends. CDR3 nucleotide sequence: TGTGCCTGGAGTATGGGGGGGGCCACGGAGCAGTACTTC. It yields the protein CAWSMGGATEQYF.

The chain employs TRBV5-6 and TRBJ2-1; 10 positions agree with TRBD1. V lost 4 bases and J lost 0; bases outside the gene matches: 13. Germline V gene lookup returns CDR1 SGHDT and CDR2 YYEEEE. The CDR3 is 19 residues long. The CDR3 DNA reads TGTGCCAGCAGCATCGGGACAGGGGCACCGGGTTACTCCTACAATGAGCAGTTCTTC. Translated: CASSIGTGAPGYSYNEQFF.

The chain combines TRBV7-2 with TRBJ1-5; D is unclear. This CDR3 has 14 amino acids. V lost 1 base and J lost 7, with 11 bases in between. Germline loops: CDR1 SGHTA, CDR2 FQGNSA. The CDR3 sequence: CASSLVEGQQPQHF. CDR3 DNA: TGTGCCAGCAGCTTAGTAGAAGGGCAGCAGCCCCAGCATTTT.

Remarks on this clone: Additional DNA sequences in this sample encode the identical CDR3. CDR3 DNA sequence: TGCGCCAGCAGCTTTCAGGGCCAAGAGACCCAGTACTTC. The encoded protein is CASSFQGQETQYF. The rearrangement joins TRBV5-1 to TRBJ2-5; weak D call: TRBD1 (5 bases). Germline CDR1 is SGHRS and CDR2 is YFSETQ. CDR3 length: 13 residues. The V end lost 2 bases, the J end lost 1 base, and 6 bases lay between the germline ends. Full variable domain (remainder filled in from reference TRBV5-1 and TRBJ2-5): KAGVTQTPRYLIKTRGQQVTLSCSPISGHRSVSWYQQTPGQGLQFLFEYFSETQRNKGNFPGRFSGRQFSNSRSEMNVSTLELGDSALYLCASSFQGQETQYFGPGTRLLVL.

The chain is built from TRBV6-5 and TRBJ2-7; maybe TRBD2 (5 bases). Germline V CDR1 and CDR2: MNHEY, SVGAGI. This CDR3 region has 14 residues. V lost 0 bases, J lost 6 bases, and 12 bases lay in between. For the CDR3, the DNA is TGTGCCAGCAGTTACTCTCGGAGGCCGGGCGAGCAGTACTTC. It translates to CASSYSRRPGEQYF.

The V call is TRBV5-1, the J call TRBJ1-1, with D tentatively TRBD1 (6 bases). The V end was cut by 6 bases, the J end by 1 base, with 10 bases between. The CDR3 length is 13 residues. The germline gives CDR1 SGHRS, CDR2 YFSETQ. The CDR3 DNA reads as TGCGCCAGCAATGGACAGCCGAACACTGAAGCTTTCTTT. Translating gives CASNGQPNTEAFF.

This chain links TRBV3-1 (or the pseudogene TRBV3-2) with TRBJ1-4, with a possible D match to TRBD1 (5 bases). CDR1 and CDR2 from the germline V gene are LGHDT and YNNKEL (reference sequence). CDR3 length: 18 amino acids. Between the trimmed V and J ends, which lost 1 base and 2 bases, there was a span of 17 bases. The CDR3 nucleotides are TGTGCCAGCAGCCAAGGCGAATCGTTGGGGGGGACTAATGAAAAACTGTTTTTT. This translates into CASSQGESLGGTNEKLFF.

The chain combines TRBV5-1 with TRBJ1-4, with 9 bases matching TRBD1. Germline V lookup: CDR1 SGHRS, CDR2 YFSETQ. Trimming removed 4 bases from V and 10 bases from J; junction bases left unmatched: 8. The CDR3 is 14 amino acids. DNA for the CDR3: TGCGCCAGCAGCGACCGAGGGGACAGGGTAAAACTGTTTTTT. This codes for CASSDRGDRVKLFF.

The chain recombines TRBV30 with TRBJ2-3; the match to TRBD2 covers 7 bases. Germline V CDR1 and CDR2: GTSNPN, SVGIG (reference sequence). After removal of 0 bases from V and 7 bases from J, the junction contained 13 bases not matched to a gene. This CDR3 comprises 16 residues. The CDR3 bases are TGTGCCTGGAGTGTAATACGGCCTAGCGGAAGATATACGCAGTATTTT. It codes for CAWSVIRPSGRYTQYF.

V gene TRBV5-1 combines with J gene TRBJ2-3; no firm D call. CDR3 size: 13 residues. Trimming pared 4 bases from V and 4 bases from J, leaving 10 bases between. Germline CDR1 and CDR2: SGHRS and YFSETQ. DNA of the CDR3: TGCGCCAGCAGCCCTGGAACGGCAGATACGCAGTATTTT. It is translated as CASSPGTADTQYF. Drawing the rest from reference TRBV5-1 and TRBJ2-3, the complete variable domain is KAGVTQTPRYLIKTRGQQVTLSCSPISGHRSVSWYQQTPGQGLQFLFEYFSETQRNKGNFPGRFSGRQFSNSRSEMNVSTLELGDSALYLCASSPGTADTQYFGPGTRLTVL.

CDR3 nucleotide sequence: TGTGCCAGCAGCTTAGTACAGGGGGCCGGCTATGGCTACACCTTC. Translating gives CASSLVQGAGYGYTF. The chain carries TRBV11-2 and TRBJ1-2; the match to TRBD1 covers 9 bases. V shed 1 base, J shed 4 bases, and the junction held 4 bases outside the gene matches. The germline V gene encodes CDR1 SGHAT and CDR2 FQNNGV. There are 15 residues in the CDR3.

The chain links TRBV7-2 to TRBJ1-3; D is uncertain. CDR1 is SGHTA, CDR2 FQGNSA, per germline. The CDR3 sequence is 13 residues long. The V gene lost 4 bases and the J gene lost 3 bases, with 7 bases spanning the gap. This CDR3 is CASSSLLGNTIYF. The CDR3 DNA reads as TGTGCCAGCAGCTCCTTACTTGGAAACACCATATATTTT. Supplemented by reference TRBV7-2 and TRBJ1-3, the full variable domain reads GAGVSQSPSNKVTEKGKDVELRCDPISGHTALYWYRQSLGQGLEFLIYFQGNSAPDKSGLPSDRFSAERTGGSVSTLTIQRTQQEDSAVYLCASSSLLGNTIYFGEGSWLTVV.

The rearrangement joins TRBV4-2 to TRBJ1-2; tentative D call: TRBD1 (6 bases). Per germline, CDR1 LGHNA and CDR2 YNFKEQ. V lost 1 base and J lost 7, with 7 bases in between. The CDR3 consists of 12 residues. In nucleotides, the CDR3 is TGTGCCAGCAGCCAAGGGGGGGCTGGCTACACCTTC. This gives the protein CASSQGGAGYTF.

This chain links TRBV5-1 with TRBJ1-4; D is possibly TRBD1 (5 bases). The CDR3 sequence is 15 residues long. Germline V lookup: CDR1 SGHRS, CDR2 YFSETQ. Trimming removed 4 bases from V and 7 bases from J, with 17 bases in between. The CDR3 here is CASSARGAESEKLFF. CDR3 bases: TGCGCCAGCAGCGCAAGAGGGGCGGAGAGTGAAAAACTGTTTTTT.

In this sample, this clone turned up once. Other DNA sequences in the sample encode the same CDR3. This rearrangement joins TRBV18 to TRBJ2-7; 9 bases are a match to TRBD1. Trimming at V came to 6 bases and at J to 3 bases, leaving 3 bases not matched to a gene. CDR3 length equals 13 residues. CDR1 and CDR2 (germline): KGHSH, LQKENI. CDR3 DNA: TGTGCCAGCTCGCGGGACAGGGACTACGAGCAGTACTTC. Translated, it gives CASSRDRDYEQYF.

The chain carries TRBV5-8 and TRBJ1-3; D is unclear. Per the germline V gene, CDR1 is SGHTS and CDR2 is YDEGEE. The ends were cut back, 4 bases at V and 0 bases at J, with 8 bases in the middle. The CDR3 totals 14 residues. The CDR3 coding sequence is TGTGCCAGCAGCCCAGGTCGCTCTGGAAACACCATATATTTT. Residues: CASSPGRSGNTIYF.

The gene calls are TRBV5-1 and TRBJ2-7; D is perhaps TRBD1 or TRBD2 (7 bases each). V lost 5 bases and J lost 7, with 13 bases in between. Germline assignment: CDR1 SGHRS and CDR2 YFSETQ. The CDR3 loop spans 12 amino acids. In nucleotides, the CDR3 is TGCGCCAGCAGGCAGGGGGGAGGGGAGCAGTACTTC. This translates into CASRQGGGEQYF.

This chain uses TRBV18 with TRBJ2-5; 8 nucleotides agree with TRBD2. Germline-derived CDR1 and CDR2 are KGHSH and LQKENI. V shed 4 bases and J 1 base; nucleotides not matched to a gene: 5. This CDR3 is 15 amino acids long. The CDR3: CASSRGAGAQETQYF. As DNA, the CDR3 is TGTGCCAGCTCACGCGGAGCGGGAGCCCAAGAGACCCAGTACTTC.

This chain uses TRBV7-8 with TRBJ1-1; possibly TRBD1 for D (5 bases). The germline gives CDR1 SGHVS, CDR2 FQNEAQ. V lost 5 bases and J 3 bases, leaving 7 bases between the germline ends. CDR3 length: 12 residues. The CDR3 nucleotides are TGTGCCAGCAGCCTCAGGGACACTGAAGCTTTCTTT. Translated, it gives CASSLRDTEAFF.

The chain combines TRBV19 with TRBJ1-1, with D unclear. Trimming stripped 4 bases from V and 1 base from J, with 10 bases between. Germline CDR1 is LNHDA and CDR2 is SQIVND (reference sequence). CDR3 size: 14 residues. For the CDR3, the DNA is TGTGCCAGTAGTAATCCGGGCCCGAACACTGAAGCTTTCTTT. The encoded protein is CASSNPGPNTEAFF.

V usage is TRBV5-1 and J usage is TRBJ2-5; D may correspond to TRBD1 or TRBD2 (5 bases each). The CDR3 contains 15 residues. Per the germline V gene, CDR1 is SGHRS and CDR2 is YFSETQ. Deletions cut 3 bases from V and 7 bases from J, with 19 bases between. Here the CDR3 DNA reads TGCGCCAGCAGCTCGGGGACGCTGGGGGTTGGGACCCAGTACTTC. Protein: CASSSGTLGVGTQYF.

The gene calls are TRBV4-3 and TRBJ1-1; D gene unclear. The V gene lost 1 base and the J gene lost 1 base, with 7 bases spanning the gap. CDR3 size: 14 residues. Germline assignment: CDR1 LGHNA and CDR2 YSLEER. The CDR3 DNA is TGCGCCAGCAGCCAAGTTCTTGAGAACACTGAAGCTTTCTTT. Translating gives CASSQVLENTEAFF.